This T cell receptor (beta chain) was recorded in a study of cytomegalovirus exposure and HLA in healthy donors. Study-wide results and caveats: Association with HLA alleles at 0.05 false discovery rate was found for around 17,000 TCR beta sequences in a later analysis.

This CDR3 has 14 amino acids. V lost 1 base to trimming and J lost 3 bases, with 9 bases between them. Germline-derived CDR1 and CDR2 are KGHSH and LQKENI. In the case of this clone: Antigen specificity is unknown.

Use of 60 Vbeta and 13 Jbeta primers characterized the PCR. The protocol was immunoSEQ multiplex PCR, while the TCRdb copy is restricted to in-frame clones and leaves out a portion. The sample contains about 130,000 clones, over 70% of which appear only once. The V gene is TRBV18, the J gene TRBJ1-1; the D gene is possibly TRBD1 (5 bases). Sequenced input: PBMCs. The clonotype was recovered from a man aged 40-49 years in good health and CMV-seronegative. The CDR3 protein is CASSPREGDTEAFF. The CDR3 DNA is TGTGCCAGCTCACCACGGGAAGGGGACACTGAAGCTTTCTTT.